The T cell receptor (beta chain) under discussion was sequenced for a study of blood T cell repertoires in COVID-19. The length of the CDR3 is 14 residues. CDR1 MNHNY and CDR2 SVGAGI come from the germline V gene (reference sequence). Between the trimmed V and J ends, which lost 0 bases and 3 bases, there was a span of 6 bases. Sequenced by immunoSEQ multiplex PCR; TCRdb stores in-frame clones only, minus some. Here the sample spans about 200,000 clones, approximately 90% being singletons. The sample was PBMCs or T cells enriched from blood (not recorded which). The rearrangement links TRBV6-6 to TRBJ1-3; possibly TRBD1 for D (5 bases). This TCR derives from a middle-aged woman in a cohort exposed to, infected with or recovered from COVID-19 (not recorded which). The CDR3 is CASSYSQGGNTIYF. In DNA, the CDR3 is TGTGCCAGCAGTTACTCGCAGGGTGGAAACACCATATATTTT.